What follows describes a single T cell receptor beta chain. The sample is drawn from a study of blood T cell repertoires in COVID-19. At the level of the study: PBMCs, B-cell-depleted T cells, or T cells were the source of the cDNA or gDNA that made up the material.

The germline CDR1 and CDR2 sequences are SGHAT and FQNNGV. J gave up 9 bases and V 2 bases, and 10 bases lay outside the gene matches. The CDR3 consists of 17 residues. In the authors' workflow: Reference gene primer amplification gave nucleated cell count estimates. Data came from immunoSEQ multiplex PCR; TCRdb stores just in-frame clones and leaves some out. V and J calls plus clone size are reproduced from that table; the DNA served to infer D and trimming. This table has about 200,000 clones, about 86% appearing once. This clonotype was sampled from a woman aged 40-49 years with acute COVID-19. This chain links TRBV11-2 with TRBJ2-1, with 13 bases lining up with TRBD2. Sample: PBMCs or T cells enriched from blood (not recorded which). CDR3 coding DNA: TGTGCCAGCAGCTTAAGGGGACTAGCGGGGTCTTTTGGTGAGCAGTTCTTC. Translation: CASSLRGLAGSFGEQFF.